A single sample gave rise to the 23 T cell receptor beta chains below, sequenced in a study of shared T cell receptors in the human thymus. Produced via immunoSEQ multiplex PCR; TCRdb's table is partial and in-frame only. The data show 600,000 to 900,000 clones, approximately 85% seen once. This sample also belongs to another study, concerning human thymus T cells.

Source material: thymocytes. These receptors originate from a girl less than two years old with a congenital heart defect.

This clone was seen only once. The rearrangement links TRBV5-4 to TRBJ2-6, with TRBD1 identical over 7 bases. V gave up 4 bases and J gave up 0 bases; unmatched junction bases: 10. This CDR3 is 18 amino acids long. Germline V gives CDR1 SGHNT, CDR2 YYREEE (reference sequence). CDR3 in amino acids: CASSVTGSPHSGANVLTF. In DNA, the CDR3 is TGTGCCAGCAGCGTGACAGGGAGCCCACACTCTGGGGCCAACGTCCTGACTTTC.

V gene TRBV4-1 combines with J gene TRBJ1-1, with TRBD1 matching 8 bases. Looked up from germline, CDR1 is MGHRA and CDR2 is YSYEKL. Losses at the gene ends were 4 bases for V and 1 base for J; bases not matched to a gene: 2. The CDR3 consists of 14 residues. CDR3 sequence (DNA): TGCGCCAGCAGCCCCCAGGGGGCGAACACTGAAGCTTTCTTT. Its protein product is CASSPQGANTEAFF.

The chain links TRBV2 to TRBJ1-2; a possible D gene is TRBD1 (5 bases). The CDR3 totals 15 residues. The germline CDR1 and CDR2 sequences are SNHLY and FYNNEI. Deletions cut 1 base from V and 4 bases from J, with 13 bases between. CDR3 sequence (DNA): TGTGCCAGCAGTGAAGGTCCAGGGTTGTCCTATGGCTACACCTTC. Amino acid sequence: CASSEGPGLSYGYTF. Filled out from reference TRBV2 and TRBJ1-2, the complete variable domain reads EPEVTQTPSHQVTQMGQEVILRCVPISNHLYFYWYRQILGQKVEFLVSFYNNEISEKSEIFDDQFSVERPDGSNFTLKIRSTKLEDSAMYFCASSEGPGLSYGYTFGSGTRLTVV.

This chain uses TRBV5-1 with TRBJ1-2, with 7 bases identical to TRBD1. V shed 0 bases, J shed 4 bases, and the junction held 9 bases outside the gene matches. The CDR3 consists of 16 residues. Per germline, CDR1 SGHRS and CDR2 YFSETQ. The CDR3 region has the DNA TGCGCCAGCAGCTTGGCCCCTAAACAGGGGCTCTATGGCTACACCTTC. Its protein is CASSLAPKQGLYGYTF.

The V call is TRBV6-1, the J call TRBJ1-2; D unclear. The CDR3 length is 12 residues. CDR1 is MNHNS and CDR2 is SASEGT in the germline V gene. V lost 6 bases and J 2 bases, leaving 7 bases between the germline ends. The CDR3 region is CASRRGNYGYTF. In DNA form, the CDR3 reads TGTGCCAGCAGGCGGGGAAACTATGGCTACACCTTC.

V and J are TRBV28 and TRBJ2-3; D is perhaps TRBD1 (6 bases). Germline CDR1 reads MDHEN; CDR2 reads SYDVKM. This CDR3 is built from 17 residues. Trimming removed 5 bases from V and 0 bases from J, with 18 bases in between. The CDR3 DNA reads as TGTGCCAGCAGTCCAAACCCCCAGGGGCTTAGCACAGATACGCAGTATTTT. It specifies CASSPNPQGLSTDTQYF. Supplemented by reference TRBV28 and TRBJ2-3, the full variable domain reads DVKVTQSSRYLVKRTGEKVFLECVQDMDHENMFWYRQDPGLGLRLIYFSYDVKMKEKGDIPEGYSVSREKKERFSLILESASTNQTSMYLCASSPNPQGLSTDTQYFGPGTRLTVL.

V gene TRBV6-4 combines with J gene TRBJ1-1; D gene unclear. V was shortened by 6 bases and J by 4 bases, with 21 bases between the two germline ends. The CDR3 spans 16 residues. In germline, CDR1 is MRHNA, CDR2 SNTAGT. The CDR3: CASRTEGGLRRTEAFF. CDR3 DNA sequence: TGTGCCAGCAGGACCGAGGGAGGGCTAAGACGCACTGAAGCTTTCTTT.

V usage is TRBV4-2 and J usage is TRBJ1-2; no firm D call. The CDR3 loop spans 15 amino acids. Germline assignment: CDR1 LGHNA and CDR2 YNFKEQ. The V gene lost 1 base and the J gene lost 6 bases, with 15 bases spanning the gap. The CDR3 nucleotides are TGTGCCAGCAGCCAAGTACCCGAAATCACGGATGGCTACACCTTC. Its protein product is CASSQVPEITDGYTF.

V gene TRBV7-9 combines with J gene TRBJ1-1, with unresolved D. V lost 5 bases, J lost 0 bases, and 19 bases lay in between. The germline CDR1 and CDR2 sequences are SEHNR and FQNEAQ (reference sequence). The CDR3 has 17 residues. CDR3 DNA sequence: TGTGCCAGCAGCACCACTAGGGTTTTGGCAGTGAACACTGAAGCTTTCTTT. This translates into CASSTTRVLAVNTEAFF.

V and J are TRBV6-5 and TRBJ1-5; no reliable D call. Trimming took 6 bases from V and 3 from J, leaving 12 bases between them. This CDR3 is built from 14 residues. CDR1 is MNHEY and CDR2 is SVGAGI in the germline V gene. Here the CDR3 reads CASRRKRFNQPQHF. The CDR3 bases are TGTGCCAGCAGACGTAAGCGATTCAATCAGCCCCAGCATTTT.

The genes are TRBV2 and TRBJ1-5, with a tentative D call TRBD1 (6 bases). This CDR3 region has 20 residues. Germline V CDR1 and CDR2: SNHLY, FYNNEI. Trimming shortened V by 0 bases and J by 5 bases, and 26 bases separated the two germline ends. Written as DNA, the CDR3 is TGTGCCAGCAGTGAAGCGCCCTCCCCCGCTCCGCGGGGGGCGGATCAGCCCCAGCATTTT. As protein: CASSEAPSPAPRGADQPQHF.

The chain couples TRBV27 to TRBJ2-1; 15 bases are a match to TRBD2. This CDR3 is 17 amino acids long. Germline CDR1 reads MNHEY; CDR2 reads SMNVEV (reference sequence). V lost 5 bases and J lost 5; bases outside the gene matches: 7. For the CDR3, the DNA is TGTGCCAGCAGTCCGCGGACTAGCGGGGGGGGCGACAATGAGCAGTTCTTC. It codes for CASSPRTSGGGDNEQFF.

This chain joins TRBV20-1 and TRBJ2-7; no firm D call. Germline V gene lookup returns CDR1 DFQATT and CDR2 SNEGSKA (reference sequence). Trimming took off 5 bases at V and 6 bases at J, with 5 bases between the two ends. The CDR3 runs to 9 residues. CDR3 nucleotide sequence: TGCAGTGCTCGCGGCGAGCAGTACTTC. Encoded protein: CSARGEQYF.

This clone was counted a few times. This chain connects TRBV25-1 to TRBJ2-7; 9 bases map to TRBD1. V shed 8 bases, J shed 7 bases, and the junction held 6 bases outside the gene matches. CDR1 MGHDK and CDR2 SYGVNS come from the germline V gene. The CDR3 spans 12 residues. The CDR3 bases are TGTGCCAGCTTGGGACAGGGCGGGGAGCAGTACTTC. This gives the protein CASLGQGGEQYF.

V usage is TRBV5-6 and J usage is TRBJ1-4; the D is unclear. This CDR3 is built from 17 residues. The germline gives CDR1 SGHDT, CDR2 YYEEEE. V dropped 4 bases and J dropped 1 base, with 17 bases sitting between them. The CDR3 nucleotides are TGTGCCAGCAGCGACTTATCTGGAACGGTAACTAATGAAAAACTGTTTTTT. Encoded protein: CASSDLSGTVTNEKLFF. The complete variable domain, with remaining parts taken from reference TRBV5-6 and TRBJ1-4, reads DAGVTQSPTHLIKTRGQQVTLRCSPKSGHDTVSWYQQALGQGPQFIFQYYEEEERQRGNFPDRFSGHQFPNYSSELNVNALLLGDSALYLCASSDLSGTVTNEKLFFGSGTQLSVL.

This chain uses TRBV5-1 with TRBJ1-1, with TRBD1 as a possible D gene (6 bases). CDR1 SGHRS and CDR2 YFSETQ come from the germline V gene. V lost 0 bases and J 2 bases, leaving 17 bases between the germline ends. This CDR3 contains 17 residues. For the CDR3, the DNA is TGCGCCAGCAGCTTGGGATTCGGGGGGGCGCGAAACACTGAAGCTTTCTTT. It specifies CASSLGFGGARNTEAFF. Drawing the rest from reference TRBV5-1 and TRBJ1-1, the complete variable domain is KAGVTQTPRYLIKTRGQQVTLSCSPISGHRSVSWYQQTPGQGLQFLFEYFSETQRNKGNFPGRFSGRQFSNSRSEMNVSTLELGDSALYLCASSLGFGGARNTEAFFGQGTRLTVV.

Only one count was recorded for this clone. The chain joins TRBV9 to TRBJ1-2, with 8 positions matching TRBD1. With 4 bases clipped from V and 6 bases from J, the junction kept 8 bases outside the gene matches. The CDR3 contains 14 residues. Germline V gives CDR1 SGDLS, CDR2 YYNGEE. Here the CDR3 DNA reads TGTGCCAGCAGCAGACAGACAGGGGATGATGGCTACACCTTC. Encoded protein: CASSRQTGDDGYTF.

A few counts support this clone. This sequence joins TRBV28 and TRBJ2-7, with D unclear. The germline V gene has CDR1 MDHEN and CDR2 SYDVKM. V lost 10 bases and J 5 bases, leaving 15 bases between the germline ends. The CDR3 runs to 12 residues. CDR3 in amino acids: CATRTFRDEQYF. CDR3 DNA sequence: TGTGCCACCAGGACCTTTCGGGACGAGCAGTACTTC.

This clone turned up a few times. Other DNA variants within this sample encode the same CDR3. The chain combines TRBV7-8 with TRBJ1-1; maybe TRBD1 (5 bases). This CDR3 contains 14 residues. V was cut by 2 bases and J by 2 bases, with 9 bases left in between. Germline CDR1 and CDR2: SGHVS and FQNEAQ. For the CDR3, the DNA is TGTGCCAGCAGCTTACAGGGAGGTAACACTGAAGCTTTCTTT. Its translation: CASSLQGGNTEAFF. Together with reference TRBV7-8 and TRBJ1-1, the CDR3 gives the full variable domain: GAGVSQSPRYKVAKRGQDVALRCDPISGHVSLFWYQQALGQGPEFLTYFQNEAQLDKSGLPSDRFFAERPEGSVSTLKIQRTQQEDSAVYLCASSLQGGNTEAFFGQGTRLTVV.

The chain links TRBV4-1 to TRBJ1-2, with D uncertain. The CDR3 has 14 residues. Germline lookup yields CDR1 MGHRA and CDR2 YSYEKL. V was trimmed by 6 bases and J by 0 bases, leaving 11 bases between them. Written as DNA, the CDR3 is TGCGCCAGCAGGGCTCCCGTCTCTAACTATGGCTACACCTTC. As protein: CASRAPVSNYGYTF.

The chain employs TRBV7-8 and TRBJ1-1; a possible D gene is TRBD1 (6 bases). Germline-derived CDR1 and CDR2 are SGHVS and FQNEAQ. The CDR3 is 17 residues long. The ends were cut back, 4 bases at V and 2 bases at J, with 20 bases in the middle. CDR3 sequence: CASSCRGSRGHNTEAFF. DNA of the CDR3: TGTGCCAGCAGCTGTAGGGGTTCAAGGGGACACAACACTGAAGCTTTCTTT.

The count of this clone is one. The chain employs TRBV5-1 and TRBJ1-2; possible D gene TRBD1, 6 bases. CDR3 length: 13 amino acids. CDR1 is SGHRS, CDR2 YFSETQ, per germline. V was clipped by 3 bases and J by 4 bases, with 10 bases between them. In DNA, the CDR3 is TGCGCCAGCAGCTGGGACACGGTCTATGGCTACACCTTC. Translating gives CASSWDTVYGYTF.

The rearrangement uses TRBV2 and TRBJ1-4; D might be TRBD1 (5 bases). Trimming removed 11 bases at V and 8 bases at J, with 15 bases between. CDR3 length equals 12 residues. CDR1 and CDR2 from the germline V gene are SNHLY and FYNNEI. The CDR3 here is CAGAGEEEKLFF. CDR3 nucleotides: TGTGCCGGGGCGGGGGAAGAGGAAAAACTGTTTTTT.